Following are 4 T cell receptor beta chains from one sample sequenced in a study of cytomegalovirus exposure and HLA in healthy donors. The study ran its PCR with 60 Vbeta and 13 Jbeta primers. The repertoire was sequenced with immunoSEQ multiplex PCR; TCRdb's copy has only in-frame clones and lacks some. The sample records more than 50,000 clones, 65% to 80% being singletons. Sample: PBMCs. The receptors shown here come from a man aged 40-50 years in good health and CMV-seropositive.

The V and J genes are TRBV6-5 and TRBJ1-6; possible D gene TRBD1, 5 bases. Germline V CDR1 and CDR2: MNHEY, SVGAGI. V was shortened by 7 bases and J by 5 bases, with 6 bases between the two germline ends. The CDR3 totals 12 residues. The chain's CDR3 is CASKDNNSPLHF. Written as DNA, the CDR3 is TGTGCCAGCAAGGACAATAATTCACCCCTCCACTTT.

CDR3 nucleotide sequence: TGTGCCAGCAGCTGGGGGACATCGGGAAACACCATATATTTT. This sequence encodes CASSWGTSGNTIYF. This chain links TRBV5-6 with TRBJ1-3; TRBD1 might be the D (6 bases). Germline V CDR1 and CDR2: SGHDT, YYEEEE. The CDR3 consists of 14 residues. With 3 bases removed from V and 4 bases from J, the gap between germline ends came to 11 bases.

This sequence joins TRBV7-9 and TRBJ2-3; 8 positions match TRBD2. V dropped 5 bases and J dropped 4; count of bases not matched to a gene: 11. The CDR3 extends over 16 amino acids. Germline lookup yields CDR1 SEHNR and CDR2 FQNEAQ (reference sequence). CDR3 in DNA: TGTGCCAGCAGCAGGGGAGCGGGGGCCGCGTCAGATACGCAGTATTTT. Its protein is CASSRGAGAASDTQYF.

CDR3 sequence (DNA): TGTGCCAGCAGCTTAGCGGTGGAGTGGAGCACTGAAGCTTTCTTT. It translates to CASSLAVEWSTEAFF. This sequence joins TRBV7-6 and TRBJ1-1; D not certain. The CDR3 loop spans 15 amino acids. V lost 0 bases and J lost 4, with 12 bases in between. Germline CDR1 is SGHVS and CDR2 is FNYEAQ.